Listed here are 8 T cell receptor beta chains from one sample, sequenced in a study of post-analysis software for immune sequencing data. Study conclusions and caveats: Higher frequency in patients than in controls was seen for several TRBV segments, with TRBV5-6, TRBV5-1 and TRBV20-1 among them.

No antigen has been identified for these receptors. Unique molecular identifiers were present in the TCR beta cDNA libraries. Each CDR3 protein is one row after TCRdb ran MiXCR on the PCR reads. The sample holds roughly 800,000 distinct CDR3 sequences, just over 45% seen once. Sequenced material: blood. These TCRs come from a girl between 10 and 17 years old with multiple sclerosis.

CDR3 nucleotides: TGTGCCAGCAGCCCCCCTGGGCAGGGTTTGACTTCACCCCTCCACTTT. Translating gives CASSPPGQGLTSPLHF. V is TRBV28 and J is TRBJ1-6, with D possibly being TRBD1 (5 bases). V was trimmed by 6 bases and J by 9 bases, leaving 21 bases between them. CDR1 and CDR2 from the germline V gene are MDHEN and SYDVKM. This CDR3 is built from 16 residues.

This clonotype was detected a few times. The chain combines TRBV5-6 with TRBJ1-1; D is possibly TRBD1 (6 bases). Between the trimmed V and J ends, which lost 1 base and 0 bases, there was a span of 10 bases. Looked up from germline, CDR1 is SGHDT and CDR2 is YYEEEE. The CDR3 runs to 15 residues. The CDR3 is CASSLFTGMNTEAFF. The DNA of the CDR3 is TGTGCCAGCAGCTTGTTTACAGGGATGAACACTGAAGCTTTCTTT. Together with reference TRBV5-6 and TRBJ1-1, the CDR3 gives the full variable domain: DAGVTQSPTHLIKTRGQQVTLRCSPKSGHDTVSWYQQALGQGPQFIFQYYEEEERQRGNFPDRFSGHQFPNYSSELNVNALLLGDSALYLCASSLFTGMNTEAFFGQGTRLTVV.

This chain links TRBV12-3 or TRBV12-4 with TRBJ2-3; D is perhaps TRBD1 (6 bases). V was shortened by 1 base and J by 0 bases, with 14 bases between the two germline ends. The CDR3 extends over 17 amino acids. CDR3 residues: CASSLEGEGGSTDTQYF. As DNA, the CDR3 is TGTGCCAGCAGTTTAGAAGGTGAAGGGGGTAGCACAGATACGCAGTATTTT.

This clonotype was observed a handful of times. The chain is built from TRBV4-2 and TRBJ2-7, with D unclear. Germline loops: CDR1 LGHNA, CDR2 YNFKEQ. V dropped 4 bases and J dropped 6 bases, with 13 bases sitting between them. There are 13 residues in the CDR3. The CDR3 DNA reads TGTGCCAGCAGCCCTTTTCGAGACGGCGAGCAGTACTTC. Its protein is CASSPFRDGEQYF.

This sequence joins TRBV4-2 and TRBJ2-5, with 7 bases aligning to TRBD1. The end of the DNA aligns better with TRBJ2-7, so the J call may be wrong. This CDR3 has 13 residues. Germline V gene data show CDR1 as LGHNA and CDR2 as YNFKEQ. CDR3 sequence reads: CASSGQASYEQYF. The CDR3 DNA follows: TGTGCCAGCAGCGGACAGGCCTCCTACGAGCAGTACTTC.

This clonotype turned up a few times. The chain carries TRBV4-2 and TRBJ2-3; 14 nucleotides line up with TRBD2. Germline values: CDR1 LGHNA, CDR2 YNFKEQ. The CDR3 is made up of 17 amino acids. J was trimmed by 6 bases and V by 2 bases; bases with no gene match: 7. The chain's CDR3 is CASSQRGTSGRTDTQYF. In nucleotides, the CDR3 is TGTGCCAGCAGCCAACGGGGGACTAGCGGGAGAACGGATACGCAGTATTTT.

This clonotype was detected a few times. The CDR3 here is CASSLAPSGTYEQYF. The CDR3 region has the DNA TGCGCCAGCAGCTTGGCGCCTAGCGGGACCTACGAGCAGTACTTC. The chain joins TRBV5-1 to TRBJ2-7; 9 bases line up with TRBD2. In germline, CDR1 is SGHRS, CDR2 YFSETQ. This CDR3 spans 15 amino acids. V lost 0 bases and J lost 2; bases outside the gene matches: 3.

The gene calls are TRBV25-1 and TRBJ2-2, with 10 nucleotides matching TRBD1. The CDR3 runs 14 residues. Germline loops: CDR1 MGHDK, CDR2 SYGVNS. The V and J ends lost 5 bases and 6 bases, in that order; junction bases with no gene match: 3. The CDR3 DNA follows: TGTGCCAGCAGTCAGGGACAGGGGCCCGGGGAGCTGTTTTTT. Translated, it gives CASSQGQGPGELFF.